Listed here are 30 T cell receptor beta chains from one sample, sequenced in a study of blood T cells in healthy people across ages. A second PCR, run for roughly 7 to 12 cycles, used a sample-barcoded 5' primer plus a J-beta primer mix. MiXCR, applied by TCRdb to the 5' RACE reads, yields one record per CDR3 protein. The table lists approximately 960,000 distinct CDR3 sequences, under 35% of them singletons, with 9.5% to 13% in the top ten. These data were also filed under a second study, of T cells of mothers and their children.

Sequencing input: blood. The receptors were sampled from a woman in her forties in good health.

This clonotype has more than one count but fewer than ten. The chain links TRBV11-2 to TRBJ2-5, with D perhaps assigned TRBD1 or TRBD2 (5 bases each). TRBJ2-7 explains the end of the DNA better; the J call may be wrong. The germline V gene encodes CDR1 SGHAT and CDR2 FQNNGV. This CDR3 contains 14 residues. The CDR3, as DNA: TGTGCCAGCAGCTTAACCTCAGGGAGCAACGAGCAGTACTTC. The encoded protein is CASSLTSGSNEQYF.

The chain employs TRBV7-8 and TRBJ1-5, with D possibly matching TRBD1 (5 bases). The CDR3 has 16 residues. Trimming pared 0 bases from V and 3 bases from J, leaving 12 bases between. Germline V gene data show CDR1 as SGHVS and CDR2 as FQNEAQ. The CDR3 protein is CASSLARQTNNQPQHF. In DNA form, the CDR3 reads TGTGCCAGCAGCTTAGCGAGACAGACCAACAATCAGCCCCAGCATTTT.

The J gene is TRBJ1-3, the V gene TRBV6-6; tentatively, D is TRBD1 (5 bases). Germline CDR1 is MNHNY and CDR2 is SVGAGI (reference sequence). With 7 bases removed from V and 4 bases from J, the gap between germline ends came to 20 bases. The CDR3 loop spans 16 amino acids. CDR3 nucleotides: TGTGCCAGCAATCCCCTGGGGGGAACGGGAGGAAACACCATATATTTT. It specifies CASNPLGGTGGNTIYF.

With respect to this clonotype: A read error is possible here, since a much larger clone lies one base away. The chain employs TRBV7-3 and TRBJ2-3; TRBD1 might be the D (5 bases). Germline CDR1 is SGHTA and CDR2 is FQGTGA. This CDR3 has 15 amino acids. The CDR3 DNA is TGTGCCAGTGCTCAAAGGGGCAGTAGCACAGATATGCAGTATTTT. It translates to CASAQRGSSTDMQYF.

CDR3 sequence: CASSLGTSEWDTQYF. CDR3 bases: TGTGCCAGCAGCTTAGGAACTAGCGAGTGGGATACGCAGTATTTT. The chain is built from TRBV7-9 and TRBJ2-3; TRBD2 matches 7 bases. CDR1 is SEHNR and CDR2 is FQNEAQ in the germline V gene (reference sequence). Germline trimming cut 1 base from V and 6 bases from J; bases unmatched to any gene: 7. The CDR3 runs to 15 residues.

This clonotype was counted ten times or more. The rearrangement links TRBV6-1 to TRBJ2-5; 8 bases map to TRBD1. J was trimmed by 1 base and V by 4 bases; bases with no gene match: 5. The V gene's germline CDR1 is MNHNS and CDR2 SASEGT. This CDR3 contains 15 residues. The chain's CDR3 is CASSVQDRAQETQYF. The CDR3 DNA is TGTGCCAGCAGTGTCCAGGACAGGGCCCAAGAGACCCAGTACTTC.

This clonotype was counted a few times. This may be a read error: a much more frequent sequence differs by one nucleotide. The chain couples TRBV6-6 to TRBJ2-6, with a possible D match to TRBD2 (7 bases). The V gene's germline CDR1 is MNHNY and CDR2 SVGAGI (reference sequence). This CDR3 has 14 residues. This CDR3 is CASTGGAGANALTF. CDR3 DNA: TGTGCCAGCACGGGGGGCGCTGGGGCCAACGCCCTGACTTTC.

This rearrangement joins TRBV11-2 to TRBJ2-3; D unclear. Germline V gene sequence: CDR1 SGHAT, CDR2 FQNNGV. This CDR3 has 15 residues. V was pared by 2 bases and J by 1 base, with 10 bases between. The CDR3 nucleotides are TGTGCCAGCAGCTTATCCGCGGCCGGCACAGATACGCAGTATTTT. This gives the protein CASSLSAAGTDTQYF.

About this clonotype itself: This may stem from a read error, because a much larger clone lies one nucleotide away. The rearrangement uses TRBV25-1 and TRBJ2-1; 10 nucleotides agree with TRBD1. This CDR3 has 15 residues. The trim removed 2 bases at V and 10 bases at J, leaving 8 bases unmatched. Germline CDR1 reads MGHDK; CDR2 reads SYGVNS. This CDR3 is CASSEQGQGVDEQFF. The CDR3 DNA sequence: TGTGCCAGCAGTGAACAAGGACAGGGGGTTGACGAGCAGTTCTTC. Based on the CDR3 plus reference TRBV25-1 and TRBJ2-1, the full variable domain is EADIYQTPRYLVIGTGKKITLECSQTMGHDKMYWYQQDPGMELHLIHYSYGVNSTEKGDLSSESTVSRIRTEHFPLTLESARPSHTSQYLCASSEQGQGVDEQFFGPGTRLTVL.

This clonotype was seen ten or more times. V usage is TRBV5-1 and J usage is TRBJ2-7; a possible D gene is TRBD1 (7 bases). Between the trimmed V and J ends, which lost 7 bases and 3 bases, there was a span of 14 bases. CDR1 SGHRS and CDR2 YFSETQ come from the germline V gene. The CDR3 contains 13 residues. The CDR3 loop is CASAPQGGYEQYF. In DNA, the CDR3 is TGCGCCAGCGCTCCCCAGGGGGGCTACGAGCAGTACTTC.

The chain uses TRBV20-1 and TRBJ1-5; 10 bases are a match to TRBD1. V gave up 2 bases and J gave up 6 bases; unmatched junction bases: 4. Germline values: CDR1 DFQATT, CDR2 SNEGSKA (reference sequence). The CDR3 loop spans 14 amino acids. The CDR3 nucleotides are TGCAGTGCTAGATTGGACAGGGGGAGTCAGCCCCAGCATTTT. Translation gives CSARLDRGSQPQHF.

This clonotype was detected ten times or more. This rearrangement joins TRBV12-3 or TRBV12-4 to TRBJ1-2; TRBD1 is a possible D gene (6 bases). The V end was cut by 5 bases, the J end by 2 bases, with 9 bases between. The CDR3 contains 13 residues. In nucleotides, the CDR3 is TGTGCCAGCAGTCACGGACAGAACTATGGCTACACCTTC. Translation gives CASSHGQNYGYTF.

The V gene is TRBV5-1, the J gene TRBJ1-2, with D unclear. The V and J ends lost 7 bases and 7 bases respectively, with 17 bases between them. The CDR3 has 13 amino acids. The germline V gene encodes CDR1 SGHRS and CDR2 YFSETQ. CDR3 amino acids: CASGDNPGSGYTF. In nucleotides, the CDR3 is TGCGCCAGCGGAGACAACCCAGGCTCTGGCTACACCTTC. The variable domain in full, with the rest retrieved from reference TRBV5-1 and TRBJ1-2, is KAGVTQTPRYLIKTRGQQVTLSCSPISGHRSVSWYQQTPGQGLQFLFEYFSETQRNKGNFPGRFSGRQFSNSRSEMNVSTLELGDSALYLCASGDNPGSGYTFGSGTRLTVV.

J is TRBJ2-7 and V is TRBV20-1, with 8 positions matching TRBD1. Germline V CDR1 and CDR2: DFQATT, SNEGSKA (reference sequence). The CDR3 consists of 15 residues. The ends lost 2 bases at V and 2 bases at J; junction bases unmatched: 8. DNA of the CDR3: TGCAGTGCTAGACTAAGGGACAGGAGCACCTACGAGCAGTACTTC. Translated: CSARLRDRSTYEQYF.

This clonotype was seen only a few times. The chain couples TRBV5-1 to TRBJ2-1; 10 bases are a match to TRBD2. CDR1 is SGHRS and CDR2 is YFSETQ in the germline V gene. This CDR3 has 18 residues. Unmatched junction bases numbered 17, after V lost 4 bases and J lost 7 bases. For the CDR3, the DNA is TGCGCCAGCAGCCCCCTACCTAGCGGGGGCCTGTCGTGGAATGAGCAGTTCTTC. It is translated as CASSPLPSGGLSWNEQFF.

This clonotype was seen a few times. The chain uses TRBV3-1 and TRBJ2-1, with TRBD2 matching 11 bases. Germline CDR1 is LGHDT and CDR2 is YNNKEL (reference sequence). The CDR3 is 18 amino acids. V shed 4 bases and J 8 bases; nucleotides not matched to a gene: 16. CDR3 nucleotide sequence: TGTGCCAGCAGCCCACAATTCCCGGTTAGCGGGGGGGCTTATGAGCAGTTCTTC. Encoded protein: CASSPQFPVSGGAYEQFF.

This clonotype has more than one count but fewer than ten. The chain combines TRBV9 with TRBJ2-6; D is ambiguous. Trimming shortened V by 3 bases and J by 0 bases, and 13 bases separated the two germline ends. Looked up from germline, CDR1 is SGDLS and CDR2 is YYNGEE. The CDR3 is made up of 17 amino acids. The CDR3 here is CASSEYPGSSGANVLTF. The CDR3 nucleotides read TGTGCCAGCAGCGAATATCCAGGCAGCTCTGGGGCCAACGTCCTGACTTTC.

The V and J genes are TRBV6-5 and TRBJ1-3; no definite D call. Trimming removed 5 bases at V and 2 bases at J, with 7 bases between. This CDR3 is 13 amino acids long. Per the germline V gene, CDR1 is MNHEY and CDR2 is SVGAGI. CDR3 in amino acids: CASSGQAGNTIYF. In nucleotides, the CDR3 is TGTGCCAGCAGTGGGCAGGCTGGAAACACCATATATTTT.

This clonotype came up many times. V usage is TRBV12-3 or TRBV12-4 and J usage is TRBJ2-1; D might be TRBD1 (6 bases). CDR3 length equals 13 residues. V shed 5 bases and J shed 10 bases, with 15 bases lying between them. The DNA of the CDR3 is TGTGCCAGCAGTCCCCACAGGGTAATCGAGCAGTTCTTC. Translating gives CASSPHRVIEQFF.

This chain links TRBV20-1 with TRBJ1-6, with D unclear. V was pared by 4 bases and J by 0 bases, with 4 bases between. The CDR3 runs to 13 residues. CDR1 and CDR2 (germline): DFQATT, SNEGSKA (reference sequence). CDR3: CSAKISYNSPLHF. The CDR3 DNA reads as TGCAGTGCTAAAATCTCCTATAATTCACCCCTCCACTTT.

The rearrangement joins TRBV20-1 to TRBJ2-5; D might be TRBD1 (5 bases). CDR1 and CDR2 (germline): DFQATT, SNEGSKA (reference sequence). V lost 7 bases to trimming and J lost 4 bases, with 13 bases between them. The CDR3 extends over 12 amino acids. Here the CDR3 reads CSVPGQGETQYF. The CDR3 region has the DNA TGCAGTGTCCCCGGCCAGGGAGAGACCCAGTACTTC.

This chain links TRBV24-1 with TRBJ2-3; TRBD2 aligns across 9 bases. The trim removed 1 base at V and 4 bases at J, leaving 5 bases unmatched. From germline, CDR1 is KGHDR and CDR2 SFDVKD. This CDR3 region has 16 residues. The CDR3 sequence is CATSDFVLAGSDTQYF. The CDR3 region has the DNA TGTGCCACCAGTGATTTTGTGCTAGCGGGGTCAGATACGCAGTATTTT.

This clonotype was seen repeatedly, ten times or more. J is TRBJ1-1 and V is TRBV5-1, with TRBD1 as a possible D gene (6 bases). Germline-derived CDR1 and CDR2 are SGHRS and YFSETQ. V was shortened by 2 bases and J by 6 bases, with 8 bases between the two germline ends. This CDR3 spans 12 amino acids. The CDR3 spells CASSFAGAEAFF. CDR3 DNA: TGCGCCAGCAGCTTTGCAGGGGCTGAAGCTTTCTTT. Supplemented by reference TRBV5-1 and TRBJ1-1, the full variable domain reads KAGVTQTPRYLIKTRGQQVTLSCSPISGHRSVSWYQQTPGQGLQFLFEYFSETQRNKGNFPGRFSGRQFSNSRSEMNVSTLELGDSALYLCASSFAGAEAFFGQGTRLTVV.

This clonotype came up a few times. The chain has TRBV7-2 and TRBJ1-2; 7 bases map to TRBD1. V was pared by 2 bases and J by 6 bases, with 9 bases of the junction left unmatched. The CDR3 sequence is 15 residues long. Germline CDR1 reads SGHTA; CDR2 reads FQGNSA. The CDR3, as DNA: TGTGCCAGCAGCTTACAGGGGGGGGGAATGGATGGCTACACCTTC. Protein product: CASSLQGGGMDGYTF.

There are a few counts of this clonotype. This sequence joins TRBV2 and TRBJ1-6, with D tentatively TRBD1 (5 bases). Trimming shortened V by 8 bases and J by 7 bases, and 12 bases separated the two germline ends. CDR3 length: 13 amino acids. Germline values: CDR1 SNHLY, CDR2 FYNNEI. CDR3 region: CASLGVRNSPLHF. DNA of the CDR3: TGTGCCAGCTTGGGGGTTCGGAATTCACCCCTCCACTTT.

At least ten counts were recorded for this clonotype. The J gene is TRBJ1-2, the V gene TRBV4-3, with D hard to call. Per germline, CDR1 LGHNA and CDR2 YSLEER. Trimming shortened V by 1 base and J by 3 bases, and 15 bases separated the two germline ends. The CDR3 covers 16 residues. CDR3 protein: CASSQGWRAGDYGYTF. Here the CDR3 DNA reads TGCGCCAGCAGCCAAGGGTGGAGGGCTGGGGACTATGGCTACACCTTC.

CDR3 nucleotides: TGTGCCAGCAGCCAAGGCGGGACAGGAGTTACCTACGAGCAGTACTTC. This codes for CASSQGGTGVTYEQYF. The rearrangement uses TRBV3-1 and TRBJ2-7; 8 positions agree with TRBD1. J gave up 2 bases and V 1 base, and 7 bases lay outside the gene matches. CDR3 length: 16 residues. Germline V lookup: CDR1 LGHDT, CDR2 YNNKEL (reference sequence).

The chain combines TRBV10-3 with TRBJ2-3; possibly TRBD2 for D (5 bases). Germline CDR1 reads ENHRY; CDR2 reads SYGVKD. Trimming removed 3 bases at V and 0 bases at J, with 10 bases between. The CDR3 spans 15 residues. For the CDR3, the DNA is TGTGCCATCAGTGACGTTGGCGGGAGCACAGATACGCAGTATTTT. It yields the protein CAISDVGGSTDTQYF.

This clonotype was detected a few times. The chain has TRBV5-5 and TRBJ1-1; TRBD1 matches at 8 bases. In germline, CDR1 is SGHKS, CDR2 YYEKEE (reference sequence). The CDR3 is made up of 14 amino acids. Unmatched junction bases numbered 10, after V lost 2 bases and J lost 10 bases. The CDR3 DNA reads TGTGCCAGCAGCTTAACCCAGGGGGCGCCTGTAGCTTTCTTT. Protein product: CASSLTQGAPVAFF.

This clonotype was counted only a few times. A read error may explain this, as a much larger clone is one base away. The gene calls are TRBV6-5 and TRBJ2-4, with D unresolved. In germline, CDR1 is MNHEY, CDR2 SVGAGI. V shed 0 bases and J shed 13 bases, with 19 bases lying between them. The CDR3 is made up of 15 amino acids. CDR3 sequence: CASSYSGSRWDEQYF. CDR3 coding DNA: TGTGCCAGCAGTTACTCGGGCAGCCGCTGGGATGAGCAGTACTTC.